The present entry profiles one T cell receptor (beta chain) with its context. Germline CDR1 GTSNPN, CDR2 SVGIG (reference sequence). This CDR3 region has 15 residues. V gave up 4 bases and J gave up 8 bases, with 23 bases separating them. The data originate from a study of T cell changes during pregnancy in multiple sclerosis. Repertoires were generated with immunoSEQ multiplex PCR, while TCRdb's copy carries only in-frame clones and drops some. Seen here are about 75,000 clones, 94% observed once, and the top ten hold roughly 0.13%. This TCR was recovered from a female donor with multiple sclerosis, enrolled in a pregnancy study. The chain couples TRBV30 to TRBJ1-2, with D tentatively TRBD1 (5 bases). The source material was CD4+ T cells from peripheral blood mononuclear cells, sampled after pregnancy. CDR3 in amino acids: CAWTPTDNPRRGYTF. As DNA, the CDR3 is TGTGCCTGGACCCCAACGGACAACCCCAGAAGGGGCTACACCTTC. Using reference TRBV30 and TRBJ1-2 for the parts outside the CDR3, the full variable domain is SQTIHQWPATLVQPVGSPLSLECTVEGTSNPNLYWYRQAAGRGLQLLFYSVGIGQISSEVPQNLSASRPQDRQFILSSKKLLLSDSGFYLCAWTPTDNPRRGYTFGSGTRLTVV.